This record looks at one T cell receptor beta chain sequence and its context. Its cognate antigen has yet to be identified. Per-nucleotide qualities are absent, and no much larger clonotype sits a single base away. TCRbeta CDR3 regions were amplified from genomic DNA using the immunoSEQ Assay, a bias-controlled multiplex PCR. The study's processing was this. Within the assay, amplification of reference gene primers was used to estimate how many nucleated cells each sample contained. Sequence reads were collapsed and filtered to measure the absolute abundance of every unique TCRbeta CDR3 rearrangement. Productive Simpson clonality was computed per sample as the square root of Simpson's diversity index over productive rearrangements. TCRdb limited this immuneACCESS table to in-frame rearrangements with V and J called. A share of clones is missing; checked studies link under half to unresolved V genes, and the rest is unexplained. V and J calls and clone size are given by that table; D and trimming were obtained from the DNA. This sample holds 90,000 to 100,000 clones; roughly 89% were observed only once. The ten top clones hold 2% of the sample.

This sample was included in a study of blood T cell repertoires in COVID-19 (TCRdb year 2020). Regarding the study in general: Samples covering the acute and convalescent phases of COVID-19 were provided by collaborators in the United States, Italy and Spain. The material from the prospective study consisted of cDNA or gDNA derived from T cells, B-cell-depleted T cells, or PBMCs. Deeply sampled blood TCRbeta repertoires from subjects exposed to, actively infected with, or recovered from COVID-19 were included in the dataset. The repertoires were made available in a free public database intended to serve as a resource for research on the immune response to SARS-CoV-2. Samples came from the ongoing ImmuneRACE study (first 160 participants) plus 1,254 subjects from 6 global collaborators. The sample metadata nearly always contained a de-identified subject ID, COVID-19 status, age in years and sex. Where available, HLA class I and class II types were taken from metadata supplied by the sample provider and were not determined by assay-based typing.

Study-level results and caveats: The quantity of clinical and demographic metadata differed by source and by participant and was supplied without curation.

Collaborating institutions collected whole blood in K2EDTA tubes following their own protocols. For TCRbeta analysis, collaborator samples were shipped as frozen whole blood, as isolated PBMCs, or as DNA extracted from either sample type. The CDR3 measures 15 amino acids from cysteine to phenylalanine. Left in the record is the CDR3 DNA by itself, 45 bases read in frame from the first base. CDR1 SGHTA and CDR2 FQGNSA were looked up in the germline V gene. V is cut by 1 base and J by 5 bases, and the space between the germline ends is 11 bases. The source is a man aged 70 or older with active or convalescent COVID-19. Sequenced sample: peripheral blood. The receptor chain draws on TRBV7-2 and TRBJ2-2; perhaps TRBD1 is the D gene, with 5 bases matching. The bases read TGTGCCAGCAGCTTAGTGGGGCAGGGTACCGGGGAGCTGTTTTTT. Translated, this gives CASSLVGQGTGELFF.